This TCR beta chain emerged from a study of CD8+ T cells in alopecia areata. Investigators sorted PBMCs to obtain both CD4+ and CD8+ T cells. CDR1 is KGHSH, CDR2 LQKENI, per germline. J was trimmed by 1 base and V by 1 base; bases with no gene match: 3. The CDR3 contains 15 residues. Study outcomes and limitations: Normal scalp had lower clonality than lesional scalp, with alopecia totalis/universalis lesions showing this most strongly. Sequencing of scalp samples also captures resident alphabeta T cells of normal skin. Unlike in mice, where it was clearer, TCR sharing across patients was less clear, possibly HLA-related.

It was cDNA, reverse transcribed from extracted RNA, that served as the sequencing template. Assay used: immunoSEQ multiplex PCR; TCRdb lists only in-frame clones, some missing. The profile covers roughly 120,000 clones, with roughly 68% appearing a single time and around 2.8% taken by the ten largest. This clone has a handful of counts. Its antigen is not identified. This chain uses TRBV18 with TRBJ1-1, with TRBD1 identical over 7 bases. The clonotype originates from a human donor in good health. The source material was CD4+ T cells sorted from blood. The CDR3 region has the DNA TGTGCCAGCTCACCACGACAGGGCGAGAACACTGAAGCTTTCTTT. Its translation is CASSPRQGENTEAFF.